The 23 T cell receptor beta chains in this list originate from one sample, sequenced in a study of cytomegalovirus exposure and HLA in healthy donors. Primers for the PCR totalled 60 Vbeta and 13 Jbeta. The data were produced by immunoSEQ multiplex PCR, yet TCRdb's version contains in-frame clones alone and is incomplete. The table shows approximately 190,000 clones, with about four fifths occurring only once. Sequenced sample: PBMCs. These receptors were taken from a boy younger than 18 in good health and CMV-seronegative.

Details on this clone: The same CDR3 is also encoded by other DNA sequences in this sample. The rearrangement joins TRBV5-6 to TRBJ2-7, with D possibly TRBD2 on 6 matching bases. This CDR3 is built from 14 residues. The V gene lost 4 bases and the J gene lost 5 bases, with 16 bases spanning the gap. CDR1 is SGHDT, CDR2 YYEEEE, per germline. CDR3 in amino acids: CASSPGLRGDEQYF. In nucleotides, the CDR3 is TGTGCCAGCAGCCCGGGACTTCGTGGAGACGAGCAGTACTTC.

On this clone itself: A read error may account for a junction end that differs from germline. This chain connects TRBV7-9 to TRBJ2-1; weak D call: TRBD2 (5 bases). CDR3 length: 12 amino acids. Germline CDR1 and CDR2: SEHNR and FQNEAQ (reference sequence). In nucleotides, the CDR3 is TGTTCCAGCAGCTTACTAAGCGGAGAGCAGTTCTTC. Translated, it gives CSSSLLSGEQFF.

V is TRBV9 and J is TRBJ2-7; D remains ambiguous. The CDR3 runs to 15 residues. CDR1 is SGDLS, CDR2 YYNGEE, per germline. V dropped 0 bases and J dropped 0 bases, with 10 bases sitting between them. The DNA of the CDR3 is TGTGCCAGCAGCGTAGCTCCAGTCTCCTCCTACGAGCAGTACTTC. It encodes CASSVAPVSSYEQYF.

This rearrangement joins TRBV27 to TRBJ2-7; the match to TRBD2 covers 10 bases. The CDR3 is 13 amino acids. Germline V gives CDR1 MNHEY, CDR2 SMNVEV (reference sequence). The trim removed 8 bases at V and 1 base at J, leaving 2 bases unmatched. The CDR3 DNA follows: TGTGCCAGCGGAGCGGGAGGGTCCTACGAGCAGTACTTC. Protein product: CASGAGGSYEQYF.

V gene TRBV6-1 combines with J gene TRBJ1-2, with D uncertain. Germline V lookup: CDR1 MNHNS, CDR2 SASEGT. The ends were cut back, 6 bases at V and 0 bases at J, with 14 bases in the middle. There are 15 residues in the CDR3. The CDR3 loop is CASSQAGRTNYGYTF. CDR3 DNA: TGTGCCAGCAGCCAGGCGGGCAGGACTAACTATGGCTACACCTTC.

V gene TRBV28 combines with J gene TRBJ2-7; no clear D gene. The CDR3 contains 15 residues. Looked up from germline, CDR1 is MDHEN and CDR2 is SYDVKM. The V gene lost 5 bases and the J gene lost 0 bases, with 14 bases spanning the gap. In DNA, the CDR3 is TGTGCCAGCAGTCCTCTTCTTGCGAGCTCCTACGAGCAGTACTTC. Protein: CASSPLLASSYEQYF. Full variable domain (rest looked up from reference TRBV28 and TRBJ2-7): DVKVTQSSRYLVKRTGEKVFLECVQDMDHENMFWYRQDPGLGLRLIYFSYDVKMKEKGDIPEGYSVSREKKERFSLILESASTNQTSMYLCASSPLLASSYEQYFGPGTRLTVT.

This chain connects TRBV5-1 to TRBJ2-2, with TRBD2 matching over 7 bases. J was trimmed by 1 base and V by 2 bases; bases with no gene match: 2. There are 15 residues in the CDR3. CDR1 is SGHRS, CDR2 YFSETQ, per germline. CDR3 amino acids: CASSFLAENTGELFF. CDR3 nucleotides: TGCGCCAGCAGCTTCCTAGCGGAGAACACCGGGGAGCTGTTTTTT. Combining the CDR3 with reference TRBV5-1 and TRBJ2-2 gives the whole variable domain KAGVTQTPRYLIKTRGQQVTLSCSPISGHRSVSWYQQTPGQGLQFLFEYFSETQRNKGNFPGRFSGRQFSNSRSEMNVSTLELGDSALYLCASSFLAENTGELFFGEGSRLTVL.

As concerns this clone: Other DNA sequences in this specimen translate into the identical CDR3. This chain joins TRBV29-1 and TRBJ2-7, with 7 bases identical to TRBD1. CDR3 length: 15 residues. Trimming cost V 4 bases and J 2 bases; bases outside gene matches: 11. CDR1 is SQVTM and CDR2 is ANQGSEA in the germline V gene. CDR3 protein: CSVGVTGDSTYEQYF. The CDR3 nucleotides are TGCAGCGTTGGGGTCACAGGGGATTCTACCTACGAGCAGTACTTC.

This chain connects TRBV18 to TRBJ2-3, with 9 bases aligning to TRBD2. CDR1 and CDR2 from the germline V gene are KGHSH and LQKENI. The J segment lost 3 bases and the V segment lost 2 bases, leaving 6 bases of the junction unmatched. The CDR3 totals 16 residues. CDR3 loop: CASSPRAGGVTDTQYF. In nucleotides, the CDR3 is TGTGCCAGCTCACCAAGAGCGGGAGGAGTAACAGATACGCAGTATTTT.

Only one count was recorded for this clone. The chain carries TRBV27 and TRBJ2-1, with 12 bases fitting TRBD2. Germline trimming cut 4 bases from V and 7 bases from J; bases unmatched to any gene: 8. The CDR3 totals 16 residues. CDR1 and CDR2 from the germline V gene are MNHEY and SMNVEV (reference sequence). The CDR3 sequence: CASSSQTSGSGNEQFF. The DNA for the CDR3 is TGTGCCAGCAGTTCCCAGACTAGCGGGAGTGGAAATGAGCAGTTCTTC.

The gene calls are TRBV5-1 and TRBJ2-1; D is possibly TRBD1 (5 bases). The CDR3 is 17 residues long. V was shortened by 4 bases and J by 2 bases, with 19 bases between the two germline ends. Germline values: CDR1 SGHRS, CDR2 YFSETQ. This chain's CDR3 is CASSPLYGADTYNEQFF. The CDR3 DNA follows: TGCGCCAGCAGCCCTCTTTATGGGGCCGACACCTACAATGAGCAGTTCTTC.

The chain employs TRBV13 and TRBJ1-1; 7 nucleotides agree with TRBD1. The junction had 4 bases not matched to a gene; V was cut back by 5 bases and J by 1 base. The CDR3 covers 14 residues. Germline assignment: CDR1 PRHDT and CDR2 FYEKMQ (reference sequence). DNA for the CDR3: TGTGCCAGCAGCCGCGGGACAGAGAACACTGAAGCTTTCTTT. Protein: CASSRGTENTEAFF.

The chain combines TRBV10-3 with TRBJ2-1, with 14 bases that match TRBD2. V lost 3 bases, J lost 4 bases, and 11 bases stayed unmatched. Germline CDR1 is ENHRY and CDR2 is SYGVKD. The length of the CDR3 is 19 residues. The CDR3 coding sequence is TGTGCCATCAGTGAACATGAGGGACTAGCGGGAGTAAAGTACAATGAGCAGTTCTTC. It codes for CAISEHEGLAGVKYNEQFF.

V is TRBV11-3 and J is TRBJ2-5; D perhaps matches TRBD2 (6 bases). Germline V CDR1 and CDR2: SGHNT, YENEEA. The CDR3 is 13 amino acids. V lost 8 bases and J 7 bases, leaving 17 bases between the germline ends. The CDR3 protein is CASSRGLGGTQYF. DNA for the CDR3: TGTGCCAGCTCCCGGGGCTTGGGGGGGACCCAGTACTTC. The variable domain in full, with the rest retrieved from reference TRBV11-3 and TRBJ2-5, is EAGVVQSPRYKIIEKKQPVAFWCNPISGHNTLYWYLQNLGQGPELLIRYENEEAVDDSQLPKDRFSAERLKGVDSTLKIQPAELGDSAVYLCASSRGLGGTQYFGPGTRLLVL.

The sample holds a few counts of this clone. The rearrangement links TRBV7-2 to TRBJ2-6, with TRBD1 matching 8 bases. The CDR3 loop spans 18 amino acids. V shed 1 base and J 2 bases; nucleotides not matched to a gene: 7. Per germline, CDR1 SGHTA and CDR2 FQGNSA. The CDR3 region has the DNA TGTGCCAGCAGCTTAGAGCGGACAGGGTCGGCTGGGGCCAACGTCCTGACTTTC. It encodes CASSLERTGSAGANVLTF.

The chain recombines TRBV9 with TRBJ1-1; TRBD1 is a possible D gene (6 bases). V was clipped by 0 bases and J by 4 bases, with 10 bases between them. Germline V CDR1 and CDR2: SGDLS, YYNGEE. The CDR3 sequence is 14 residues long. The CDR3 protein is CASSVVRTVTEAFF. DNA for the CDR3: TGTGCCAGCAGCGTAGTGAGGACAGTCACTGAAGCTTTCTTT.

This rearrangement joins TRBV7-3 to TRBJ2-6, with D perhaps matching TRBD1 (6 bases). V lost 5 bases and J 0 bases, leaving 23 bases between the germline ends. Germline-derived CDR1 and CDR2 are SGHTA and FQGTGA. The CDR3 is made up of 20 amino acids. Here the CDR3 reads CASSQSPRQGWVSGANVLTF. CDR3 in DNA: TGTGCCAGCAGCCAGAGCCCACGCCAGGGGTGGGTCTCTGGGGCCAACGTCCTGACTTTC.

Only one count was recorded for this clone. The chain couples TRBV7-2 to TRBJ2-2, with 9 bases fitting TRBD1. Germline CDR1 SGHTA, CDR2 FQGNSA. The ends lost 5 bases at V and 0 bases at J; junction bases unmatched: 4. The CDR3 contains 16 residues. The CDR3 spells CASSTWDRANTGELFF. As DNA, the CDR3 is TGTGCCAGCAGCACCTGGGACAGGGCGAACACCGGGGAGCTGTTTTTT. Using reference TRBV7-2 and TRBJ2-2 for the parts outside the CDR3, the full variable domain is GAGVSQSPSNKVTEKGKDVELRCDPISGHTALYWYRQSLGQGLEFLIYFQGNSAPDKSGLPSDRFSAERTGGSVSTLTIQRTQQEDSAVYLCASSTWDRANTGELFFGEGSRLTVL.

The V and J genes are TRBV5-4 and TRBJ2-3; 11 nucleotides match TRBD2. Germline trimming cut 4 bases from V and 2 bases from J; bases unmatched to any gene: 3. From germline, CDR1 is SGHNT and CDR2 YYREEE (reference sequence). The CDR3 covers 15 residues. The CDR3 DNA reads as TGTGCCAGCAGCCGACTAGCGGGGCTCACAGATACGCAGTATTTT. This encodes CASSRLAGLTDTQYF.

J is TRBJ2-1 and V is TRBV5-4, with 10 bases that match TRBD1. Germline loops: CDR1 SGHNT, CDR2 YYREEE (reference sequence). CDR3 length: 16 residues. The V segment lost 4 bases and the J segment 6 bases; nucleotides outside the gene matches: 10. CDR3 region: CASSPGQGRLGNEQFF. The DNA of the CDR3 is TGTGCCAGCAGCCCGGGACAGGGGAGGTTGGGCAATGAGCAGTTCTTC.

The rearrangement uses TRBV5-4 and TRBJ1-6, with 8 bases fitting TRBD1. The CDR3 spans 17 residues. Trimming at V came to 5 bases and at J to 0 bases, leaving 7 bases not matched to a gene. Germline V gene lookup returns CDR1 SGHNT and CDR2 YYREEE (reference sequence). The DNA for the CDR3 is TGTGCCAGCAGTTCAAGACAGGGGAGCTCCTATAATTCACCCCTCCACTTT. It codes for CASSSRQGSSYNSPLHF.

The V and J genes are TRBV7-3 and TRBJ2-3; a weak D match, TRBD2 (5 bases). This CDR3 is 13 amino acids long. Germline V CDR1 and CDR2: SGHTA, FQGTGA. With 2 bases removed from V and 3 bases from J, the gap between germline ends came to 6 bases. This CDR3 reads CASSLEGTDTQYF. CDR3 nucleotides: TGTGCCAGCAGCTTAGAGGGTACAGATACGCAGTATTTT.

This chain links TRBV6-5 with TRBJ2-5; TRBD2 matches at 12 bases. Germline V gives CDR1 MNHEY, CDR2 SVGAGI. The V gene end was trimmed by 2 bases and the J gene end by 5 bases; junction bases not matched to a gene: 6. The CDR3 loop spans 16 amino acids. The CDR3 is CASSYRTSGDGETQYF. CDR3 bases: TGTGCCAGCAGTTACAGGACTAGCGGGGACGGGGAGACCCAGTACTTC.